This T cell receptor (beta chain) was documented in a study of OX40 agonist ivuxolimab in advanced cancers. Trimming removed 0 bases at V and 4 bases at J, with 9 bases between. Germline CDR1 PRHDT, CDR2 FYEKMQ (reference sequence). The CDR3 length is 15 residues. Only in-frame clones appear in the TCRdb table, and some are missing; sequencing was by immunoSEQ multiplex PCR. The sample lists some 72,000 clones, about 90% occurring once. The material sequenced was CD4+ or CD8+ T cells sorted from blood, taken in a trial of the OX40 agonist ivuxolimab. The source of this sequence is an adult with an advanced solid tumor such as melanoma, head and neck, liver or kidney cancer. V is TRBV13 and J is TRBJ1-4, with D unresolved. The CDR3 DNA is TGTGCCAGCAGCTTAGGGGAAGTAGTTAATGAAAAACTGTTTTTT. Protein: CASSLGEVVNEKLFF.